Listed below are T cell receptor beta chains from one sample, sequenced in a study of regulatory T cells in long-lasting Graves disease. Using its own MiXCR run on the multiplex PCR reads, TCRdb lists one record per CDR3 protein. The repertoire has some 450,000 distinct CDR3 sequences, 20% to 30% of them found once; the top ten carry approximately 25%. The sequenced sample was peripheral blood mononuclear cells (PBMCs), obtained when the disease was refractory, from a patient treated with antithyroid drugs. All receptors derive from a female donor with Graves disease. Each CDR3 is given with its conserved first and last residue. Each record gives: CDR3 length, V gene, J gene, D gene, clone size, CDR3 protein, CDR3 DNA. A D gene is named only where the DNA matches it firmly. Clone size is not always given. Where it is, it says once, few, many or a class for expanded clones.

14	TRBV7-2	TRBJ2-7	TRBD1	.	CASSLIGQGSEQYF	TGTGCCAGCAGCTTAATAGGACAGGGGAGCGAGCAGTACTTC
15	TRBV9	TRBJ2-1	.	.	CASSVASSPGGEQFF	TGTGCCAGCAGCGTAGCCAGCAGCCCTGGGGGTGAGCAGTTCTTC
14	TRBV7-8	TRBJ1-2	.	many	CASSLAAGSGGYTF	TGTGCCAGCAGCTTAGCGGCGGGCTCCGGGGGCTACACCTTC
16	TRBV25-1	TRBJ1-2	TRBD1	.	CASSDYRGATNYGYTF	TGTGCCAGCAGTGATTACAGGGGAGCAACTAACTATGGCTACACCTTC
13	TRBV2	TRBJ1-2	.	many	CASSDEGIDGYTF	TGTGCCAGCAGTGACGAGGGGATAGATGGCTACACCTTC
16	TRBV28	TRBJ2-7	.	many	CASSLWAGQGSYEQYF	TGTGCCAGCAGTTTATGGGCCGGGCAGGGATCCTACGAGCAGTACTTC
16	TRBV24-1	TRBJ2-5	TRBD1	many	CATVAGTGGHQETQYF	TGTGCCACCGTGGCCGGGACAGGGGGTCATCAAGAGACCCAGTACTTC
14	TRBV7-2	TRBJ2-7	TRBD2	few	CASSLSGAPYEQYF	TGTGCCAGCAGCTTAAGCGGGGCGCCCTACGAGCAGTACTTC
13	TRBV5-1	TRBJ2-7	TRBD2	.	CASSAAGDYEQYF	TGCGCCAGCAGCGCCGCGGGAGACTACGAGCAGTACTTC
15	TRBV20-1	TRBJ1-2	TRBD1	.	CSARLQGGLNYGYTF	TGCAGTGCTAGACTACAGGGGGGACTTAACTATGGCTACACCTTC
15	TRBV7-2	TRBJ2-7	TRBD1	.	CASSPGGQPSYEQYF	TGTGCCAGCAGCCCAGGGGGACAGCCTTCCTACGAGCAGTACTTC
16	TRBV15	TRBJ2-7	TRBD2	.	CATSRDFAAGGLEQYF	TGTGCCACCAGCAGAGATTTCGCGGCGGGAGGTTTGGAGCAGTACTTC
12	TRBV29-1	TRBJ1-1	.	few	CSVDGLNTEAFF	TGCAGCGTTGATGGCCTGAACACTGAAGCTTTCTTT
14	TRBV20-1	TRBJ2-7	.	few	CSAARRTGTYEQYF	TGCAGTGCCGCGAGAAGGACGGGGACCTACGAGCAGTACTTC
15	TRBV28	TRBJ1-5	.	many	CASSPTKTNGQPQHF	TGTGCCAGCAGTCCGACCAAAACAAATGGTCAGCCCCAGCATTTT
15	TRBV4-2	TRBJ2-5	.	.	CASSQDPGSEKTQYF	TGTGCCAGCAGCCAAGATCCGGGTTCTGAAAAGACCCAGTACTTC
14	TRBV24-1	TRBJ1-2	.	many	CATSGHGDDYGYTF	TGTGCCACCAGTGGGCACGGGGACGACTATGGCTACACCTTC
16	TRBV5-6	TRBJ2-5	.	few	CASSLYALAPGETQYF	TGTGCCAGCAGCTTGTATGCACTAGCCCCGGGGGAGACCCAGTACTTC
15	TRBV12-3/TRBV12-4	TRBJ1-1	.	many	CASSLGDNSASEAFF	TGTGCCAGCAGTTTGGGTGACAATTCGGCGAGTGAAGCTTTCTTT
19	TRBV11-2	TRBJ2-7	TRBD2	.	CASSLAGRTSGSNNYEQYF	TGTGCCAGCAGCTTAGCGGGACGGACTAGCGGGAGCAACAACTACGAGCAGTACTTC
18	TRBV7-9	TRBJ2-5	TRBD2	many	CASSKLPSGTSSQETQYF	TGTGCCAGCAGCAAACTCCCCTCCGGGACTAGCAGTCAAGAGACCCAGTACTTC
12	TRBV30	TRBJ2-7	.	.	CAWSSGFYEQYF	TGTGCCTGGAGTTCAGGTTTCTACGAGCAGTACTTC
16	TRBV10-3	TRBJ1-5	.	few	CAISDIGGTSNQPQHF	TGTGCCATCAGTGATATAGGAGGGACTAGCAATCAGCCCCAGCATTTT
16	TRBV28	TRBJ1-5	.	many	CASSSGFTRGNQPQHF	TGTGCCAGCAGTAGTGGGTTTACACGGGGCAATCAGCCCCAGCATTTT
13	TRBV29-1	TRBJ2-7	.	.	CSVGAARLYEQYF	TGCAGCGTGGGAGCAGCGAGACTCTACGAGCAGTACTTC
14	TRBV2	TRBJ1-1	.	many	CASSARPLNTEAFF	TGTGCCAGCAGCGCAAGGCCCTTGAACACTGAAGCTTTCTTT
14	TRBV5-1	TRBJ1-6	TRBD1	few	CASSSKDRNSPLHF	TGCGCCAGCAGCTCGAAGGACAGGAATTCACCCCTCCACTTT
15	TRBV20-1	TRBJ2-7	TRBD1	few	CSARGLQGASYEQYF	TGCAGTGCTAGAGGGTTACAGGGGGCTTCCTACGAGCAGTACTTC
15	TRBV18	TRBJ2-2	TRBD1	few	CASSPEGASTGELFF	TGTGCCAGCTCACCAGAGGGGGCGAGCACCGGGGAGCTGTTTTTT
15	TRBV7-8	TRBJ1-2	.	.	CASSLAGDTNYGYTF	TGTGCCAGCAGCTTAGCGGGAGACACGAACTATGGCTACACCTTC
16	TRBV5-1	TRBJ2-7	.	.	CASSLAEGGSSYEQYF	TGCGCCAGCAGCTTGGCCGAAGGGGGTAGCTCCTACGAGCAGTACTTC
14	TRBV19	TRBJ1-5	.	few	CASSNPAGMQPQHF	TGTGCCAGTAGCAATCCGGCAGGGATGCAGCCCCAGCATTTT
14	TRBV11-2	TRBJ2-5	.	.	CASSLVRLQETQYF	TGTGCCAGCAGCTTAGTTAGGCTCCAAGAGACCCAGTACTTC
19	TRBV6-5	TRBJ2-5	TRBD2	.	CASSFQRGLAGGPGETQYF	TGTGCCAGCAGTTTTCAACGGGGACTAGCGGGAGGGCCAGGAGAGACCCAGTACTTC
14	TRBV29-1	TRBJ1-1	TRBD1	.	CSVSTGTGITEAFF	TGCAGCGTTTCCACCGGGACAGGGATTACTGAAGCTTTCTTT
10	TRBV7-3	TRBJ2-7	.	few	CASSQFPQYF	TGTGCCAGCAGCCAATTTCCGCAGTACTTC
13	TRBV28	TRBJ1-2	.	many	CASSFGQGRGYTF	TGTGCCAGCAGTTTTGGGCAGGGACGTGGCTACACCTTC
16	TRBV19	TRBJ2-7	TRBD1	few	CASSISGQGNFYEQYF	TGTGCCAGTAGTATATCGGGACAGGGGAATTTCTACGAGCAGTACTTC
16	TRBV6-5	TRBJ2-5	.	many	CASSYSIASAQKTQYF	TGTGCCAGCAGTTACTCGATCGCTAGCGCTCAAAAGACCCAGTACTTC
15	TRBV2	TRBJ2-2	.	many	CASDKTGAGTGELFF	TGTGCCAGCGACAAGACGGGGGCTGGGACCGGGGAGCTGTTTTTT
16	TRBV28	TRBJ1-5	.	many	CASSQAQGLGNQPQHF	TGTGCCAGCAGCCAGGCCCAGGGGTTGGGGAATCAGCCCCAGCATTTT
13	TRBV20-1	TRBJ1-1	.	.	CSNNRVLNTEAFF	TGCAGTAATAACAGGGTTCTGAACACTGAAGCTTTCTTT
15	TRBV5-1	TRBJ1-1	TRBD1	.	CASCIGQGANTEAFF	TGCGCCAGCTGTATAGGACAGGGAGCGAACACTGAAGCTTTCTTT
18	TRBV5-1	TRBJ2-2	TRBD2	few	CASSLETSGRATSGELFF	TGCGCCAGCAGCTTGGAAACTAGCGGGAGGGCCACATCCGGGGAGCTGTTTTTT
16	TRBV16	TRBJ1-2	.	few	CASSQTPGTSNYGYTF	TGTGCCAGCAGCCAGACTCCCGGGACGTCTAACTATGGCTACACCTTC
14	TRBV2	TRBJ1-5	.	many	CASSEDRADQPQHF	TGTGCCAGCAGTGAAGACAGGGCAGATCAGCCCCAGCATTTT
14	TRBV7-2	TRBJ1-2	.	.	CASSQVLNNYGYTF	TGTGCCAGCAGCCAAGTTCTGAACAACTATGGCTACACCTTC
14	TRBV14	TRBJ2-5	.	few	CASSRRQAQETQYF	TGTGCCAGCAGCCGGAGACAGGCGCAAGAGACCCAGTACTTC
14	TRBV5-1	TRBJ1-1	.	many	CASSIRTGGTEAFF	TGCGCCAGCAGCATTAGGACGGGGGGTACTGAAGCTTTCTTT
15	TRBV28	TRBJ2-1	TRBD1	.	CASRGTGGSIHEQFF	TGTGCCAGCAGAGGGACAGGGGGGTCGATTCATGAGCAGTTCTTC
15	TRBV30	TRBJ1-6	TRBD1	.	CAWSVRRGLESPLHF	TGTGCCTGGAGTGTACGAAGGGGGCTGGAGTCACCCCTCCACTTT
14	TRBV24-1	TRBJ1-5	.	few	CATGTGTVNQPQHF	TGTGCCACCGGTACGGGAACAGTGAATCAGCCCCAGCATTTT
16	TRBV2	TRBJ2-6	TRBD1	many	CASSAGQGAGANVLTF	TGTGCCAGCAGTGCAGGACAGGGGGCTGGGGCCAACGTCCTGACTTTC
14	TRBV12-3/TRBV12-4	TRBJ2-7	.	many	CASSRGSLSYEQYF	TGTGCCAGCAGCCGGGGCAGTTTATCCTACGAGCAGTACTTC
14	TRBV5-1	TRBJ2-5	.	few	CASSLRSNQETQYF	TGCGCCAGCAGCTTGCGATCGAACCAAGAGACCCAGTACTTC
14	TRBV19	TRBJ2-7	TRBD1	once	CASNDRGPFYEQYF	TGTGCCAGTAATGACAGGGGGCCATTTTACGAGCAGTACTTC
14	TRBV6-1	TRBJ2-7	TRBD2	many	CASIKLAGGPEQYF	TGTGCCAGCATCAAACTAGCGGGAGGGCCAGAGCAGTACTTC
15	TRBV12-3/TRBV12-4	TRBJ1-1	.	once	CASTLGGLGYTEAFF	TGTGCCAGCACCCTTGGGGGGCTTGGGTACACTGAAGCTTTCTTT